The T cell receptor beta chain described here comes from a study of Ad26.COV2.S vaccination and SARS-CoV-2 variants. Study overall: Doses of Ad26.COV2.S were injected into muscle once or twice, 56 days apart.

A note on this clone: Its antigen is currently unknown.

Using immunoSEQ multiplex PCR, the repertoire was profiled, and TCRdb retains in-frame clones only, with some absent. The table records more than 350,000 clones, 75% to 95% of them present only once. Treatment of the sample: roughly 18 received Ad26.COV2.S at low or high dose, single or two shots; 5 received placebo; per-sample allocation not given. All samples were drawn on day 63, counting from the first vaccine or placebo injection. General study findings and limits: Researchers reported similar non-spike TCR breadth in vaccine and placebo recipients. Reports say spike-specific CD8+ and CD4+ T cell responses covered substantial breadth after vaccination.

The trim removed 4 bases at V and 4 bases at J, leaving 8 bases unmatched. The germline V gene has CDR1 SGHTA and CDR2 FQGNSA. This CDR3 has 15 amino acids. This sequence originates from a person aged 18-60 years who received the Ad26.COV2.S COVID-19 vaccine or a placebo. The sample was peripheral blood, taken in a trial of Ad26.COV2.S vaccine versus placebo. The chain links TRBV7-2 to TRBJ1-1; TRBD1 aligns across 8 bases. The CDR3 loop is CASSYTQGAGTEAFF. The CDR3 nucleotides read TGTGCCAGCAGCTACACGCAGGGGGCAGGCACTGAAGCTTTCTTT.